This T cell receptor (beta chain) was profiled in a study of OX40 agonist ivuxolimab in advanced cancers. In its sample, this clone was seen a few times. This table comes from immunoSEQ multiplex PCR, and its TCRdb copy is limited to in-frame clones, with some not included. The sample shows 75,000 to 100,000 clones, just over 85% of them seen only once. The CDR3 extends over 14 amino acids. V shed 5 bases and J shed 1 base, with 8 bases lying between them. In germline, CDR1 is SNHLY, CDR2 FYNNEI. The V and J genes are TRBV2 and TRBJ2-2; D gene uncertain. Sequenced material: CD4+ or CD8+ T cells sorted from blood, taken in a trial of the OX40 agonist ivuxolimab. The receptor comes from an adult with an advanced solid tumor such as melanoma, head and neck, liver or kidney cancer. Here the CDR3 DNA reads TGTGCCAGCAGTCCAACAGTGAACACCGGGGAGCTGTTTTTT. Its translation: CASSPTVNTGELFF.